This is a list of T cell receptor beta chains from one sample in a study of shared clonotypes between healthy human individuals. Clones were read by immunoSEQ multiplex PCR, and TCRdb kept only the in-frame ones, dropping some. Altogether some 490,000 clones are present, over 75% being singletons, with the ten largest covering about 12%. What was sequenced was PBMCs. The origin of the receptors is a middle-aged woman in good health. Some clones in this sample may be carry-over from other donors' samples. Each CDR3 is given with its conserved first and last residue. D genes are given only for firm matches. For some rows the clone size is stated as once, few or many, or as a class when expanded; others skip it.

j_call d_call clone_size v_call cdr3_nt cdr3_aa
TRBJ2-7 . . TRBV10-2 TGCGCCAGCAGGAAATCCCGGGACGGCCCCTACGAGCAGTACTTC CASRKSRDGPYEQYF
TRBJ2-1 TRBD2 . TRBV28 TGTGCCAGCAGTTTGGTGGGGGGGTACAATGAGCAGTTCTTC CASSLVGGYNEQFF
TRBJ1-6 . . TRBV27 TGTGCCAGCAGCTTATCGACCCCGACAGGCATGAATTCACCCCTCCACTTT CASSLSTPTGMNSPLHF
TRBJ1-1 TRBD1 . TRBV5-1 TGCGCCAGCAGCGGCGGACAGGGGGCGACTCCAACTTTCTTT CASSGGQGATPTFF
TRBJ2-7 . . TRBV21-1 TGTGCCAGCAGCAAAGCGCCCAGACCCCTTAGCTCCTACGAGCAGTACTTC CASSKAPRPLSSYEQYF
TRBJ2-5 TRBD2 . TRBV5-1 TGCGCCAGCAGCTTGGGACTAGCTGATCAGACCCAGTACTTC CASSLGLADQTQYF
TRBJ1-5 TRBD1 . TRBV29-1 TGCAGCGTGGGTGGGACAGCCGCTCAGCCCCAGCATTTT CSVGGTAAQPQHF
TRBJ2-3 TRBD2 . TRBV7-3 TGTGCCAGCAGCCCGATAGCGGGAGGGCCCTCGGATACGCAGTATTTT CASSPIAGGPSDTQYF
TRBJ2-7 . . TRBV2 TGTGCCAGCAAGGGAAACAGGAGGGGACGGGAGCAGTACTTC CASKGNRRGREQYF
TRBJ1-2 . . TRBV7-2 TGTGCCAGCAGCTTAACGGACAGCAACTATGGCTACACCTTC CASSLTDSNYGYTF
TRBJ2-1 TRBD2 . TRBV18 TGTGCCAGCTCACCGCAAGCGGGAGGTAGCAATGAGCAGTTCTTC CASSPQAGGSNEQFF
TRBJ1-4 TRBD1 few TRBV28 TGTGCCAGCAGCCCGACAGGGGGCATTGAAAAACTGTTTTTT CASSPTGGIEKLFF
TRBJ1-3 . few TRBV27 TGTGCCAGCAGTCCAAGGTGGGGAGGGGAAACCTCTGGAAACACCATATATTTT CASSPRWGGETSGNTIYF
TRBJ1-2 . . TRBV18 TGTGCCAGCTCACCAGAATCCCAGGCCTATGGCTACACCTTC CASSPESQAYGYTF
TRBJ1-4 . . TRBV27 TGTGCCAGCAGCCCCATGTCTGCAACTAATGAAAAACTGTTTTTT CASSPMSATNEKLFF
TRBJ1-5 . . TRBV18 TGTGCCAGCTCATCGACAGGTAATCAGCCCCAGCATTTT CASSSTGNQPQHF
TRBJ1-2 TRBD1 . TRBV7-3 TGTGCCAGCAGCTTAGGACAGGGGGCAGGAGGCTACACCTTC CASSLGQGAGGYTF
TRBJ1-5 . . TRBV28 TGTGCCAGCAGCCGAGTCTCCGGCCAGCCCCAGCATTTT CASSRVSGQPQHF
TRBJ2-1 TRBD2 . TRBV5-4 TGTGCCAGCAGCTTGAAAGCGGGAGGGTACAATGAGCAGTTCTTC CASSLKAGGYNEQFF
TRBJ1-1 . many TRBV19 TGTGCCAGTAGTATACGGGGGCGGTCGACTGAAGCTTTCTTT CASSIRGRSTEAFF
TRBJ2-7 . many TRBV27 TGTGCCAGCAGAATGACAGGGGCCACGGGGGGGCAGTACTTC CASRMTGATGGQYF
TRBJ2-1 TRBD2 few TRBV7-9 TGTGCCAGCAGCTTAGCCCTGGCACCCCAGGGAGGGCTGTTCTTC CASSLALAPQGGLFF